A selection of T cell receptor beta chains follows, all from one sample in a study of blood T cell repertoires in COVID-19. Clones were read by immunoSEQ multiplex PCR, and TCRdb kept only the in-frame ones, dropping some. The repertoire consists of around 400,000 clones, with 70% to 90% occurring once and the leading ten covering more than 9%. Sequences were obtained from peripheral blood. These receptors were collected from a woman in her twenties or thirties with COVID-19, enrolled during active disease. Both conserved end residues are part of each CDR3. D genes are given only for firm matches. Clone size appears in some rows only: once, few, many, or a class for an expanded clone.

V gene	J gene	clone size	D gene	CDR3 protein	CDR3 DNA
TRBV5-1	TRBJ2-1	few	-	CASSLINPASAQGEQFF	TGCGCCAGCAGCTTGATTAACCCCGCCAGCGCCCAGGGAGAGCAGTTCTTC
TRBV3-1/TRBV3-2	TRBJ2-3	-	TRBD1	CASSRDRAGTDTQYF	TGTGCCAGCAGCCGGGACAGGGCCGGGACAGATACGCAGTATTTT
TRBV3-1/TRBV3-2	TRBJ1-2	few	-	CASSPQRRGIKGYTF	TGTGCCAGCAGCCCTCAGAGGCGGGGGATCAAGGGCTACACCTTC
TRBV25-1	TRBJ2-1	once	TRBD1	CAAQGANYNEQFF	TGTGCCGCCCAGGGGGCCAACTACAATGAGCAGTTCTTC
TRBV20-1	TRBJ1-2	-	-	CSASGSNGYTF	TGCAGTGCGAGCGGGTCGAATGGCTACACCTTC
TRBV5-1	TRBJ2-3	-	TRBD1	CASSLVPGQENTDTQYF	TGCGCCAGCAGCTTGGTTCCCGGACAGGAAAACACAGATACGCAGTATTTT
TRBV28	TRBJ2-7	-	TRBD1	CASKYRDRAYF	TGTGCCAGCAAGTACCGGGACAGGGCGTACTTC
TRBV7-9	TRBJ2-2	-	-	CASSLDFRELFF	TGTGCCAGCAGCTTGGACTTTAGGGAGCTGTTTTTT
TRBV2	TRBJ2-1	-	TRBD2	CASSELRGRAYNEQFF	TGTGCCAGCAGTGAATTACGCGGGAGGGCCTACAATGAGCAGTTCTTC
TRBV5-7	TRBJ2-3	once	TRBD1	CASSCAWDRGQGDTQYF	TGTGCCAGCAGCTGTGCTTGGGACAGGGGGCAAGGGGATACGCAGTATTTT
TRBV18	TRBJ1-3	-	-	CASSPSVSGNTIYF	TGTGCCAGCTCACCATCGGTTTCTGGAAACACCATATATTTT
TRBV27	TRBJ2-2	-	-	CASSPSGTGELFF	TGTGCCAGCAGTCCCTCCGGGACCGGGGAGCTGTTTTTT
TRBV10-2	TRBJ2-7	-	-	CASSETSSAGIYEQYF	TGCGCCAGCAGTGAGACTAGCTCGGCCGGAATATACGAGCAGTACTTC
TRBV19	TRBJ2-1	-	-	CASSRFGTRRFTAYNEQFF	TGTGCCAGTAGTAGATTCGGGACAAGGAGGTTCACTGCCTACAATGAGCAGTTCTTC
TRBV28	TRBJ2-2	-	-	CASRPRSTTGELFF	TGTGCCAGCAGGCCGAGGAGTACCACCGGGGAGCTGTTTTTT
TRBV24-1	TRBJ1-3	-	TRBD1	CATSDSGGPSSGNTIYF	TGTGCCACCAGTGATTCAGGGGGGCCTAGCTCTGGAAACACCATATATTTT
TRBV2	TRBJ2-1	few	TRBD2	CASRRTSGLNEQFF	TGTGCCAGCAGGAGGACTAGCGGTCTCAATGAGCAGTTCTTC